This TCR beta chain was recorded in a study of blood T cell repertoires in COVID-19. The assay was immunoSEQ multiplex PCR, and TCRdb's table has in-frame clones only and misses some. The sample has about 12,000 clones; about three quarters are singletons. In germline, CDR1 is MNHEY, CDR2 SVGAGI. The length of the CDR3 is 15 residues. V shed 0 bases and J shed 7 bases, with 13 bases lying between them. The TCR was taken from a man in his 60s with COVID-19, enrolled during active disease. This rearrangement joins TRBV6-5 to TRBJ1-5; D perhaps matches TRBD1 (5 bases). The sample taken for sequencing was peripheral blood. The CDR3 coding sequence is TGTGCCAGCAGTTACTCGGGGGGAGAGGGCCAGCCCCAGCATTTT. This sequence encodes CASSYSGGEGQPQHF.